Presented here are 23 T cell receptor beta chains from one specimen sequenced in a study of cytomegalovirus exposure and HLA in healthy donors (TCRdb year 2017). The library was made by the immunoSEQ multiplex PCR assay. The multiplex PCR relied on a mix of 60 forward primers for TCR Vbeta segments and 13 reverse primers for TCR Jbeta segments. Imported from immuneACCESS, the table was reduced by TCRdb to in-frame sequences with V and J called. These copies leave out some clones; in studies compared against another copy, an unresolved V gene accounts for under half, and the cause of the remainder is not known. This sample is represented by 130,000 to 150,000 clones; roughly three quarters of them were singletons. The ten largest make up about 5.3% of the sample. The sequenced material came from PBMCs. The receptors were gathered from a woman aged 50 to 60 in good health and CMV-seronegative.

The V and J genes are TRBV27 and TRBJ2-2; maybe TRBD2 (5 bases). The V gene lost 5 bases and the J gene lost 5 bases, with 15 bases spanning the gap. The CDR3 is made up of 15 amino acids. Germline V gene sequence: CDR1 MNHEY, CDR2 SMNVEV (reference sequence). CDR3 amino acids: CASSVAAGRTGELFF. The CDR3 DNA follows: TGTGCCAGCAGTGTCGCGGCTGGGAGAACCGGGGAGCTGTTTTTT.

The CDR3 loop is CASSEFRDYGYTF. The DNA for the CDR3 is TGTGCCAGCAGTGAATTCAGGGACTATGGCTACACCTTC. The rearrangement joins TRBV6-1 to TRBJ1-2; D perhaps matches TRBD1 (5 bases). Germline CDR1 MNHNS, CDR2 SASEGT. V was pared by 2 bases and J by 3 bases, with 7 bases between. The CDR3 has 13 amino acids.

The chain links TRBV11-2 to TRBJ2-3, with 14 positions matching TRBD2. The ends lost 5 bases at V and 4 bases at J; junction bases unmatched: 11. CDR1 and CDR2 from the germline V gene are SGHAT and FQNNGV. The CDR3 sequence is 18 residues long. CDR3 coding DNA: TGTGCCAGCAGCAGACCGGGACTAGCGGGGGTCCCTCCAGATACGCAGTATTTT. This encodes CASSRPGLAGVPPDTQYF. The full variable domain, with the rest looked up from reference TRBV11-2 and TRBJ2-3, is EAGVAQSPRYKIIEKRQSVAFWCNPISGHATLYWYQQILGQGPKLLIQFQNNGVVDDSQLPKDRFSAERLKGVDSTLKIQPAKLEDSAVYLCASSRPGLAGVPPDTQYFGPGTRLTVL.

In DNA form, the CDR3 reads TGTGCCAGCAGTGAACGCCCTCCCGGGACAGGGCATGGCTACACCTTC. It codes for CASSERPPGTGHGYTF. The chain is built from TRBV2 and TRBJ1-2, with 9 bases that match TRBD1. With V trimmed by 2 bases and J by 6 bases, 10 bases remained unmatched. The CDR3 length is 16 residues. Germline values: CDR1 SNHLY, CDR2 FYNNEI.

This chain links TRBV7-3 with TRBJ2-1; D is possibly TRBD1 (6 bases). V gave up 2 bases and J gave up 5 bases, with 16 bases separating them. Germline V gene lookup returns CDR1 SGHTA and CDR2 FQGTGA. This CDR3 has 16 amino acids. The chain's CDR3 is CASSLGISRGHNEQFF. The CDR3 bases are TGTGCCAGCAGCTTAGGGATCAGCAGGGGACACAATGAGCAGTTCTTC.

The chain recombines TRBV6-4 with TRBJ1-1; possible D gene TRBD1, 6 bases. V lost 8 bases and J lost 1, with 11 bases in between. The CDR3 is made up of 13 amino acids. Per the germline V gene, CDR1 is MRHNA and CDR2 is SNTAGT. The CDR3 spells CASAYRENTEAFF. CDR3 bases: TGTGCCAGCGCCTACAGGGAGAACACTGAAGCTTTCTTT.

The chain carries TRBV18 and TRBJ1-1; D possibly corresponds to TRBD1 (5 bases). Germline V gene data show CDR1 as KGHSH and CDR2 as LQKENI. The V gene lost 0 bases and the J gene lost 6 bases, with 14 bases spanning the gap. CDR3 size: 15 residues. The CDR3 bases are TGTGCCAGCTCACCACCGTCGCTCCGGGGGGCTGAAGCTTTCTTT. Its protein is CASSPPSLRGAEAFF.

The chain has TRBV6-1 and TRBJ2-1; unclear D gene. The V gene lost 1 base and the J gene lost 8 bases, with 6 bases spanning the gap. Germline V lookup: CDR1 MNHNS, CDR2 SASEGT. The CDR3 consists of 12 residues. CDR3 DNA sequence: TGTGCCAGCAGTGAAGTATCGGATGAGCAGTTCTTC. It yields the protein CASSEVSDEQFF.

This clone was detected a few times. The CDR3 protein is CASSLRDSRSYEQYF. Here the CDR3 DNA reads TGTGCCAGCAGCCTCCGGGACAGCCGCTCCTACGAGCAGTACTTC. The rearrangement links TRBV5-4 to TRBJ2-7; TRBD1 aligns across 7 bases. This CDR3 spans 15 amino acids. V shed 4 bases and J 0 bases; nucleotides not matched to a gene: 7. In germline, CDR1 is SGHNT, CDR2 YYREEE (reference sequence).

The CDR3 loop is CASSLALASDTQYF. CDR3 in DNA: TGTGCCAGCAGCTTAGCGCTAGCGTCAGATACGCAGTATTTT. The rearrangement uses TRBV7-8 and TRBJ2-3; D might be TRBD2 (6 bases). Trimming pared 0 bases from V and 4 bases from J, leaving 8 bases between. This CDR3 is 14 amino acids long. Germline lookup yields CDR1 SGHVS and CDR2 FQNEAQ.

Here the CDR3 DNA reads TGTGCCAGCAGCTTGCGGGGGGCCAACGTCCTGACTTTC. It is translated as CASSLRGANVLTF. The J gene is TRBJ2-6, the V gene TRBV5-5; no clear D gene. V was shortened by 1 base and J by 4 bases, with 3 bases between the two germline ends. Per the germline V gene, CDR1 is SGHKS and CDR2 is YYEKEE (reference sequence). The CDR3 extends over 13 amino acids.

This chain connects TRBV14 to TRBJ2-2, with a possible D match to TRBD2 (5 bases). Germline CDR1 and CDR2: SGHDN and FVKESK. CDR3 length equals 15 residues. Trimming took 4 bases from V and 6 from J, leaving 15 bases between them. The CDR3 region is CASSPVLDGSGELFF. CDR3 sequence (DNA): TGTGCCAGCAGCCCTGTACTAGATGGGTCCGGGGAGCTGTTTTTT.

The gene calls are TRBV7-6 and TRBJ2-1, with a weak D call TRBD2 (6 bases). This CDR3 has 14 residues. Trimming pared 5 bases from V and 6 bases from J, leaving 14 bases between. CDR1 and CDR2 from the germline V gene are SGHVS and FNYEAQ. The CDR3 protein is CASSTRLGGNEQFF. The CDR3 nucleotides read TGTGCCAGCAGCACCCGACTAGGAGGCAATGAGCAGTTCTTC.

This rearrangement joins TRBV28 to TRBJ1-1; 8 bases are shared with TRBD1. CDR1 MDHEN and CDR2 SYDVKM come from the germline V gene. The CDR3 covers 16 residues. After removal of 5 bases from V and 0 bases from J, the junction contained 8 bases not matched to a gene. The DNA of the CDR3 is TGTGCCAGCAGTCCAGACAGGGGCTTCATGAACACTGAAGCTTTCTTT. Encoded protein: CASSPDRGFMNTEAFF.

V is TRBV7-2 and J is TRBJ2-2, with 9 positions matching TRBD1. The CDR3 has 13 residues. V lost 8 bases to trimming and J lost 6 bases; unmatched junction nucleotides: 4. CDR1 and CDR2 from the germline V gene are SGHTA and FQGNSA. CDR3 sequence reads: CASSQGASGELFF. CDR3 nucleotide sequence: TGTGCCAGCTCACAGGGGGCGTCCGGGGAGCTGTTTTTT. Based on the CDR3 plus reference TRBV7-2 and TRBJ2-2, the full variable domain is GAGVSQSPSNKVTEKGKDVELRCDPISGHTALYWYRQSLGQGLEFLIYFQGNSAPDKSGLPSDRFSAERTGGSVSTLTIQRTQQEDSAVYLCASSQGASGELFFGEGSRLTVL.

This chain uses TRBV7-9 with TRBJ2-1, with D perhaps matching TRBD2 (6 bases). The germline V gene has CDR1 SEHNR and CDR2 FQNEAQ (reference sequence). The CDR3 consists of 17 residues. V was cut by 1 base and J by 7 bases, with 20 bases left in between. This CDR3 reads CASSLGEEGRRRNEQFF. In nucleotides, the CDR3 is TGTGCCAGCAGCTTAGGAGAGGAGGGCAGAAGAAGGAATGAGCAGTTCTTC.

The chain employs TRBV30 and TRBJ1-2, with D perhaps TRBD1 (5 bases). There are 13 residues in the CDR3. CDR1 and CDR2 from the germline V gene are GTSNPN and SVGIG (reference sequence). V was trimmed by 0 bases and J by 6 bases, leaving 11 bases between them. CDR3 protein: CAWSVGQGNGYTF. The CDR3 region has the DNA TGTGCCTGGAGTGTAGGCCAGGGCAATGGCTACACCTTC.

The V gene is TRBV19, the J gene TRBJ2-7; 7 bases fit TRBD2. Germline V CDR1 and CDR2: LNHDA, SQIVND (reference sequence). This CDR3 region has 13 residues. Germline trimming cut 8 bases from V and 3 bases from J; bases unmatched to any gene: 7. CDR3 bases: TGTGCCAGTGGGGCAGGCGGGGGCTACGAGCAGTACTTC. This encodes CASGAGGGYEQYF.

This clone was seen only once. The V and J genes are TRBV29-1 and TRBJ2-3; D may be TRBD2 (6 bases). The ends were cut back, 4 bases at V and 3 bases at J, with 14 bases in the middle. This CDR3 region has 14 residues. CDR1 and CDR2 (germline): SQVTM, ANQGSEA. The CDR3 DNA is TGCAGCGTTGCCGGGACGAGCGGGACAGATACGCAGTATTTT. Protein product: CSVAGTSGTDTQYF.

The genes are TRBV11-3 and TRBJ2-5; the D is unclear. The CDR3 is 17 residues long. CDR1 and CDR2 (germline): SGHNT, YENEEA. V lost 1 base to trimming and J lost 2 bases, with 17 bases between them. Written as DNA, the CDR3 is TGTGCCAGCAGCTTAGGAGGCTCAGCACCACATCAAGAGACCCAGTACTTC. This translates into CASSLGGSAPHQETQYF.

V and J are TRBV5-8 and TRBJ1-3, with D unresolved. Germline CDR1 reads SGHTS; CDR2 reads YDEGEE. CDR3 length equals 14 residues. Trimming removed 4 bases at V and 1 base at J, with 9 bases between. The CDR3 loop reads CASSTGFSGNTIYF. Written as DNA, the CDR3 is TGTGCCAGCAGCACGGGGTTTTCTGGAAACACCATATATTTT.

The chain combines TRBV19 with TRBJ2-5; 8 bases match TRBD1. Germline loops: CDR1 LNHDA, CDR2 SQIVND (reference sequence). The CDR3 runs to 15 residues. V lost 6 bases, J lost 5 bases, and 11 bases stayed unmatched. CDR3: CASSPSGQVFETQYF. In nucleotides, the CDR3 is TGTGCCAGTAGCCCTTCGGGACAGGTGTTTGAGACCCAGTACTTC.

The chain joins TRBV13 to TRBJ1-2; tentative D call: TRBD1 (5 bases). V was shortened by 5 bases and J by 8 bases, with 12 bases between the two germline ends. The CDR3 is 12 residues long. From germline, CDR1 is PRHDT and CDR2 FYEKMQ (reference sequence). CDR3 nucleotide sequence: TGTGCCAGCAGCCTAGCCGGGGGGGGCTACACCTTC. Encoded protein: CASSLAGGGYTF.